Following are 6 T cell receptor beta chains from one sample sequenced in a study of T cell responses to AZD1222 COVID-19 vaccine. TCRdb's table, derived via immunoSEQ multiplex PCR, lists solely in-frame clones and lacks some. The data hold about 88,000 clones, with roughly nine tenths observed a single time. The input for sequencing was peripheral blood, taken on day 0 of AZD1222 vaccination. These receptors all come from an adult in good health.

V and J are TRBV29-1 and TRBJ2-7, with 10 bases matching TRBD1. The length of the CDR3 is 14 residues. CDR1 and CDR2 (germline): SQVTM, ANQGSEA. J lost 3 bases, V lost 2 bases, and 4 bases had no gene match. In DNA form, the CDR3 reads TGCAGCGTTGAATTGGACAGGGGGTTCTACGAGCAGTACTTC. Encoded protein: CSVELDRGFYEQYF.

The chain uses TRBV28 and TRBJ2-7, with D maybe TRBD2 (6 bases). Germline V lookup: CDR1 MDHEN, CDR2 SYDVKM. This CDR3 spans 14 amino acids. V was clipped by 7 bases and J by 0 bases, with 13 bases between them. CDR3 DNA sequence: TGTGCCAGCAAGCTAGGCGGGGCCTCCTACGAGCAGTACTTC. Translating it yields CASKLGGASYEQYF.

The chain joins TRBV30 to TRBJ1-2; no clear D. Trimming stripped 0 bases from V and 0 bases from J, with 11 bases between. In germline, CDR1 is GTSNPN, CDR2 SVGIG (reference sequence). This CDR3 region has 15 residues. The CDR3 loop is CAWSVTGETNYGYTF. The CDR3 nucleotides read TGTGCCTGGAGTGTCACGGGCGAAACTAACTATGGCTACACCTTC.

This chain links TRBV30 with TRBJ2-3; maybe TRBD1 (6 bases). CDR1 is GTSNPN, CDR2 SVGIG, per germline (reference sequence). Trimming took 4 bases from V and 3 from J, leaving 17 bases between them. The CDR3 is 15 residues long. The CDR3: CAWTFRGGSTDTQYF. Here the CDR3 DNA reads TGTGCCTGGACTTTTCGAGGGGGATCGACAGATACGCAGTATTTT. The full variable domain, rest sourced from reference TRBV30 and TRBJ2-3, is SQTIHQWPATLVQPVGSPLSLECTVEGTSNPNLYWYRQAAGRGLQLLFYSVGIGQISSEVPQNLSASRPQDRQFILSSKKLLLSDSGFYLCAWTFRGGSTDTQYFGPGTRLTVL.

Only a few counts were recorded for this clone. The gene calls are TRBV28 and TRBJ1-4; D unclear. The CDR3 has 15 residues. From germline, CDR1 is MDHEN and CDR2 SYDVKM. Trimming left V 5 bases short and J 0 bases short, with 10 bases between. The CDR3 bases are TGTGCCAGCAGTCTGCCGGGTGCAACTAATGAAAAACTGTTTTTT. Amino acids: CASSLPGATNEKLFF.

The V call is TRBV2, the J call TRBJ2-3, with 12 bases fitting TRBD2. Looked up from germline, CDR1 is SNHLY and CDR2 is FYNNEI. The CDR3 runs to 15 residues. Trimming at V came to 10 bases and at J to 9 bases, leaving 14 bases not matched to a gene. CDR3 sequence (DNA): TGTGCCAACCCCTTGAATCCTAGCGGGGGGGAAACGCAGTATTTT. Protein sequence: CANPLNPSGGETQYF.